A single sample is the source of the 25 T cell receptor beta chains below, sequenced in a study of T-cell reconstitution after alpha-beta-depleted transplantation in children. The TCRbeta library incorporated unique molecular identifiers. A single record per CDR3 protein comes from TCRdb applying MiXCR to the PCR reads. The data show over 550,000 distinct CDR3 sequences, over 9.5% seen once. The source was PBMCs from the stem cell graft donor, collected from the stem cell graft. The source is a human donor who donated a stem cell graft to a child with acute myeloid leukemia.

The chain uses TRBV5-4 and TRBJ2-7, with a possible D match to TRBD2 (6 bases). The germline gives CDR1 SGHNT, CDR2 YYREEE (reference sequence). The CDR3 is made up of 18 amino acids. Between the trimmed V and J ends, which lost 2 bases and 6 bases, there was a span of 27 bases. CDR3 protein: CASSFGESAREAPSEQYF. CDR3 sequence (DNA): TGTGCCAGCAGCTTTGGGGAGTCGGCGCGGGAAGCCCCCAGCGAGCAGTACTTC. Based on the CDR3 plus reference TRBV5-4 and TRBJ2-7, the full variable domain is ETGVTQSPTHLIKTRGQQVTLRCSSQSGHNTVSWYQQALGQGPQFIFQYYREEENGRGNFPPRFSGLQFPNYSSELNVNALELDDSALYLCASSFGESAREAPSEQYFGPGTRLTVT.

The DNA for the CDR3 is TGCAGCGTTGGCGGGACAGGGGCTTTGTACGAGCAGTACTTC. Translating gives CSVGGTGALYEQYF. The chain combines TRBV29-1 with TRBJ2-7; 10 positions agree with TRBD1. This CDR3 contains 14 residues. The germline V gene has CDR1 SQVTM and CDR2 ANQGSEA. J gave up 4 bases and V 4 bases, and 7 bases lay outside the gene matches.

The chain combines TRBV15 with TRBJ2-1; TRBD2 matches at 10 bases. J gave up 1 base and V 5 bases, and 8 bases lay outside the gene matches. The CDR3 has 17 amino acids. Germline values: CDR1 LNHNV, CDR2 YYDKDF (reference sequence). The CDR3 DNA reads as TGTGCCACCAGCCCTCGGCTAGCGGGAGCATCCTACAATGAGCAGTTCTTC. Its protein product is CATSPRLAGASYNEQFF.

This clonotype appeared a few times. The rearrangement joins TRBV9 to TRBJ2-7; D might be TRBD2 (5 bases). Germline CDR1 and CDR2: SGDLS and YYNGEE. CDR3 length equals 15 residues. V lost 0 bases, J lost 2 bases, and 12 bases lay in between. The CDR3 reads CASSVASSWAYEQYF. CDR3 sequence (DNA): TGTGCCAGCAGCGTAGCTAGCAGTTGGGCCTACGAGCAGTACTTC.

This clonotype was counted ten times or more. This chain uses TRBV6-5 with TRBJ1-2, with 11 bases fitting TRBD1. Germline V gives CDR1 MNHEY, CDR2 SVGAGI. V shed 2 bases and J 7 bases; nucleotides not matched to a gene: 12. The CDR3 runs to 17 residues. The CDR3 coding sequence is TGTGCCAGCAGTTACACCTTTACTGGACAGGGGGCAAGTGGCTACACCTTC. Its translation is CASSYTFTGQGASGYTF.

This chain joins TRBV20-1 and TRBJ2-5, with D unclear. This CDR3 has 13 amino acids. Germline CDR1 and CDR2: DFQATT and SNEGSKA (reference sequence). The germline V and J ends were trimmed by 1 base and 5 bases, with 11 bases remaining between them. The CDR3 DNA sequence: TGCAGTGCTAGAGTACTCTCGTTCGAGACCCAGTACTTC. Translation: CSARVLSFETQYF.

This clonotype was found many times. The chain is built from TRBV5-1 and TRBJ2-5; TRBD2 aligns across 14 bases. This CDR3 region has 16 residues. The J segment lost 4 bases and the V segment lost 4 bases, leaving 6 bases of the junction unmatched. In germline, CDR1 is SGHRS, CDR2 YFSETQ. CDR3 residues: CASSMGTSGSLETQYF. The CDR3 nucleotides are TGCGCCAGCAGCATGGGGACTAGCGGGAGCTTAGAGACCCAGTACTTC. Using reference TRBV5-1 and TRBJ2-5 for the parts outside the CDR3, the full variable domain is KAGVTQTPRYLIKTRGQQVTLSCSPISGHRSVSWYQQTPGQGLQFLFEYFSETQRNKGNFPGRFSGRQFSNSRSEMNVSTLELGDSALYLCASSMGTSGSLETQYFGPGTRLLVL.

The chain employs TRBV3-1 and TRBJ1-1; possible D gene TRBD1, 6 bases. Germline CDR1 is LGHDT and CDR2 is YNNKEL (reference sequence). V was trimmed by 5 bases and J by 2 bases, leaving 15 bases between them. This CDR3 spans 15 amino acids. CDR3 DNA: TGTGCCAGCAGCTTAGGTGGACAGATAAACACTGAAGCTTTCTTT. Its translation: CASSLGGQINTEAFF.

This clonotype appeared a few times. The chain couples TRBV9 to TRBJ2-2; the D is unclear. CDR1 is SGDLS, CDR2 YYNGEE, per germline. Trimming cost V 5 bases and J 5 bases, with 13 bases left between them. This CDR3 contains 14 residues. The CDR3 sequence is CASREQTGTGELFF. The CDR3 region has the DNA TGTGCCAGCAGGGAACAGACTGGTACCGGGGAGCTGTTTTTT.

This clonotype has a count of ten or more. The V gene is TRBV12-3 or TRBV12-4, the J gene TRBJ2-1; TRBD2 matches at 9 bases. The junction had 6 bases not matched to a gene; V was cut back by 2 bases and J by 7 bases. The CDR3 is made up of 15 amino acids. This chain's CDR3 is CASSLLAGRGNEQFF. Written as DNA, the CDR3 is TGTGCCAGCAGTTTACTAGCGGGAAGGGGTAATGAGCAGTTCTTC.

The table lists this clonotype with a few counts. V usage is TRBV12-3 or TRBV12-4 and J usage is TRBJ1-5; a weak D match, TRBD1 (5 bases). V was trimmed by 5 bases and J by 4 bases, leaving 9 bases between them. The CDR3 runs to 13 residues. The CDR3 DNA reads as TGTGCCAGCAGTAAACAGGAAAATCAGCCCCAGCATTTT. This gives the protein CASSKQENQPQHF.

This clonotype was seen repeatedly, ten times or more. The chain employs TRBV12-3 or TRBV12-4 and TRBJ2-5; no clear D. CDR3 size: 13 residues. Trimming removed 3 bases at V and 4 bases at J, with 9 bases between. The CDR3 sequence: CASSFWAAETQYF. CDR3 DNA sequence: TGTGCCAGCAGTTTTTGGGCAGCAGAGACCCAGTACTTC.

This clonotype was observed a handful of times. V gene TRBV7-9 combines with J gene TRBJ2-7; D is unclear. With 5 bases removed from V and 4 bases from J, the gap between germline ends came to 15 bases. The germline CDR1 and CDR2 sequences are SEHNR and FQNEAQ (reference sequence). The CDR3 is made up of 14 amino acids. The CDR3 reads CASSDVNRFYEQYF. CDR3 DNA: TGTGCCAGCAGCGACGTCAACCGTTTTTACGAGCAGTACTTC.

In this sample, this clonotype turned up a few times. The chain couples TRBV6-6 to TRBJ1-2; perhaps TRBD1 as D (6 bases). Trimming shortened V by 8 bases and J by 2 bases, and 9 bases separated the two germline ends. Per germline, CDR1 MNHNY and CDR2 SVGAGI (reference sequence). The CDR3 length is 12 residues. The CDR3 loop is CASLGQNYGYTF. In DNA form, the CDR3 reads TGTGCCAGCTTGGGACAAAACTATGGCTACACCTTC.

This clonotype was counted many times. The rearrangement joins TRBV20-1 to TRBJ2-7, with 10 bases lining up with TRBD1. The germline CDR1 and CDR2 sequences are DFQATT and SNEGSKA (reference sequence). The V and J ends lost 6 bases and 2 bases, in that order; junction bases with no gene match: 7. The CDR3 runs to 14 residues. CDR3 sequence reads: CSAGGQGFPYEQYF. In nucleotides, the CDR3 is TGCAGTGCCGGGGGACAGGGGTTCCCCTACGAGCAGTACTTC.

Only a few counts were recorded for this clonotype. The CDR3 protein is CASSLGLSGAQYF. The CDR3 nucleotides read TGTGCCAGCAGCTTAGGCTTGAGTGGGGCCCAGTACTTC. V gene TRBV7-9 combines with J gene TRBJ2-5; D is uncertain. The CDR3 contains 13 residues. CDR1 is SEHNR and CDR2 is FQNEAQ in the germline V gene (reference sequence). V gave up 1 base and J gave up 9 bases, with 12 bases separating them.

The sample holds a few counts of this clonotype. The J gene is TRBJ2-7, the V gene TRBV14; D may be TRBD1 (5 bases). The CDR3 extends over 15 amino acids. Between the trimmed V and J ends, which lost 5 bases and 0 bases, there was a span of 14 bases. CDR1 is SGHDN and CDR2 is FVKESK in the germline V gene. The CDR3 region has the DNA TGTGCCAGCAGCATCCAGGGATTCAACTCCTACGAGCAGTACTTC. Translating it yields CASSIQGFNSYEQYF.

This clonotype was recorded many times. Here the CDR3 reads CASSYRANTGELFF. DNA of the CDR3: TGTGCCAGCAGTTACCGCGCGAACACCGGGGAGCTGTTTTTT. The gene calls are TRBV6-5 and TRBJ2-2; D is undetermined. The germline V gene has CDR1 MNHEY and CDR2 SVGAGI. The V end was cut by 2 bases, the J end by 0 bases, with 4 bases between. The CDR3 totals 14 residues.

This clonotype was found a few times. The chain links TRBV6-2 or TRBV6-3 to TRBJ2-7; 7 bases line up with TRBD1. J gave up 7 bases and V 4 bases, and 7 bases lay outside the gene matches. The CDR3 consists of 13 residues. Per the germline V gene, CDR1 is MNHEY and CDR2 is SVGEGT. The CDR3 coding sequence is TGTGCCAGCAGTTTACAGGGGCTCTGGGAGCAGTACTTC. Encoded protein: CASSLQGLWEQYF.

This chain uses TRBV29-1 with TRBJ1-2; D is ambiguous. Germline CDR1 is SQVTM and CDR2 is ANQGSEA. The CDR3 length is 14 residues. Trimming pared 7 bases from V and 4 bases from J, leaving 19 bases between. The CDR3: CSAPEVQAGYGYTF. For the CDR3, the DNA is TGCAGCGCCCCCGAGGTTCAGGCTGGCTATGGCTACACCTTC.

CDR3 nucleotide sequence: TGTGCCAGCAGTTTTTTATCGGCGGGATATAAGACAGATACGCAGTATTTT. Its protein is CASSFLSAGYKTDTQYF. The chain couples TRBV28 to TRBJ2-3, with D possibly matching TRBD2 (6 bases). Between the trimmed V and J ends, which lost 3 bases and 3 bases, there was a span of 19 bases. The CDR3 consists of 17 residues. Germline-derived CDR1 and CDR2 are MDHEN and SYDVKM.

This clonotype was observed at least ten times. The chain uses TRBV6-2 or TRBV6-3 and TRBJ2-1; D perhaps matches TRBD1 (6 bases). CDR1 and CDR2 from the germline V gene are MNHEY and SVGEGT. The ends were cut back, 0 bases at V and 4 bases at J, with 16 bases in the middle. The CDR3 totals 17 residues. In DNA, the CDR3 is TGTGCCAGCAGTTACTCACGGGAAGGGGGTTCTTACAATGAGCAGTTCTTC. As protein: CASSYSREGGSYNEQFF.

The table lists this clonotype with a few counts. The chain combines TRBV28 with TRBJ2-1; TRBD2 is a possible D gene (6 bases). V lost 9 bases to trimming and J lost 0 bases, with 12 bases between them. Germline-derived CDR1 and CDR2 are MDHEN and SYDVKM. This CDR3 contains 14 residues. The CDR3 region has the DNA TGTGCCAGTGTCGAGCGGGTCTCCTACAATGAGCAGTTCTTC. Translating it yields CASVERVSYNEQFF.

This clonotype was counted ten times or more. The genes are TRBV29-1 and TRBJ2-5; 7 positions agree with TRBD2. V lost 1 base, J lost 4 bases, and 3 bases stayed unmatched. The CDR3 runs to 13 residues. Germline-derived CDR1 and CDR2 are SQVTM and ANQGSEA. CDR3 residues: CSVEAGGGETQYF. CDR3 DNA: TGCAGCGTTGAAGCGGGAGGAGGAGAGACCCAGTACTTC.

This clonotype was detected a few times. The rearrangement joins TRBV15 to TRBJ2-7, with 8 nucleotides matching TRBD2. The CDR3 has 13 amino acids. Germline CDR1 reads LNHNV; CDR2 reads YYDKDF (reference sequence). V gave up 4 bases and J gave up 3 bases; unmatched junction bases: 2. The chain's CDR3 is CATSTSGSYEQYF. The CDR3 nucleotides read TGTGCCACCAGCACCAGCGGGAGCTACGAGCAGTACTTC.